Presented here are 6 T cell receptor beta chains from one specimen sequenced in a study of cytomegalovirus exposure and HLA in healthy donors. PCR used 60 Vbeta primers and 13 Jbeta primers. Using immunoSEQ multiplex PCR, the repertoire was profiled, and TCRdb retains in-frame clones only, with some absent. The sample gives about 130,000 clones, 65% to 90% of which show up once; roughly 1.2% is in the top ten. Sequencing was carried out using PBMCs. Receptors originate from a girl aged 2 to 9 in good health and CMV-seronegative.

The chain employs TRBV30 and TRBJ1-2; D is ambiguous. Deletions cut 0 bases from V and 1 base from J, with 12 bases between. This CDR3 region has 15 residues. From germline, CDR1 is GTSNPN and CDR2 SVGIG (reference sequence). In DNA, the CDR3 is TGTGCCTGGAGTGTAGGCGGGAACGTTAACTATGGCTACACCTTC. The encoded protein is CAWSVGGNVNYGYTF.

The V gene is TRBV30, the J gene TRBJ1-1; unclear D gene. The CDR3 is 13 amino acids. Looked up from germline, CDR1 is GTSNPN and CDR2 is SVGIG (reference sequence). Trimming left V 4 bases short and J 0 bases short, with 9 bases between. Here the CDR3 reads CAWIGRLNTEAFF. For the CDR3, the DNA is TGTGCCTGGATTGGGAGGCTGAACACTGAAGCTTTCTTT.

This chain connects TRBV7-9 to TRBJ2-1; the D gene is possibly TRBD1 (6 bases). Germline CDR1 SEHNR, CDR2 FQNEAQ (reference sequence). This CDR3 has 14 residues. Trimming pared 2 bases from V and 4 bases from J, leaving 9 bases between. This CDR3 reads CASSLRDTYNEQFF. CDR3 DNA: TGTGCCAGCAGCTTAAGGGACACATACAATGAGCAGTTCTTC. The whole variable domain, filled in from reference TRBV7-9 and TRBJ2-1, reads DTGVSQNPRHKITKRGQNVTFRCDPISEHNRLYWYRQTLGQGPEFLTYFQNEAQLEKSRLLSDRFSAERPKGSFSTLEIQRTEQGDSAMYLCASSLRDTYNEQFFGPGTRLTVL.

The chain carries TRBV27 and TRBJ2-1; D perhaps matches TRBD2 (6 bases). The V gene lost 4 bases and the J gene lost 7 bases, with 14 bases spanning the gap. The CDR3 consists of 14 residues. The germline V gene has CDR1 MNHEY and CDR2 SMNVEV (reference sequence). The CDR3 DNA reads as TGTGCCAGCAGTTCCACTCTTCTAGCGAATGAGCAGTTCTTC. It is translated as CASSSTLLANEQFF.

This clone came up a few times. V is TRBV19 and J is TRBJ1-5; TRBD1 matches 8 bases. Per germline, CDR1 LNHDA and CDR2 SQIVND (reference sequence). V shed 0 bases and J 3 bases; nucleotides not matched to a gene: 13. CDR3 length equals 19 residues. The CDR3 here is CASSIDLWDRRRINQPQHF. CDR3 nucleotides: TGTGCCAGTAGTATAGATCTGTGGGACAGGCGACGCATCAATCAGCCCCAGCATTTT.

This sequence joins TRBV15 and TRBJ2-7; no firm D call. CDR1 LNHNV and CDR2 YYDKDF come from the germline V gene (reference sequence). The CDR3 loop spans 15 amino acids. Trimming took 0 bases from V and 0 from J, leaving 9 bases between them. For the CDR3, the DNA is TGTGCCACCAGCAGAGAAGGCGGAAGCTCCTACGAGCAGTACTTC. It is translated as CATSREGGSSYEQYF.